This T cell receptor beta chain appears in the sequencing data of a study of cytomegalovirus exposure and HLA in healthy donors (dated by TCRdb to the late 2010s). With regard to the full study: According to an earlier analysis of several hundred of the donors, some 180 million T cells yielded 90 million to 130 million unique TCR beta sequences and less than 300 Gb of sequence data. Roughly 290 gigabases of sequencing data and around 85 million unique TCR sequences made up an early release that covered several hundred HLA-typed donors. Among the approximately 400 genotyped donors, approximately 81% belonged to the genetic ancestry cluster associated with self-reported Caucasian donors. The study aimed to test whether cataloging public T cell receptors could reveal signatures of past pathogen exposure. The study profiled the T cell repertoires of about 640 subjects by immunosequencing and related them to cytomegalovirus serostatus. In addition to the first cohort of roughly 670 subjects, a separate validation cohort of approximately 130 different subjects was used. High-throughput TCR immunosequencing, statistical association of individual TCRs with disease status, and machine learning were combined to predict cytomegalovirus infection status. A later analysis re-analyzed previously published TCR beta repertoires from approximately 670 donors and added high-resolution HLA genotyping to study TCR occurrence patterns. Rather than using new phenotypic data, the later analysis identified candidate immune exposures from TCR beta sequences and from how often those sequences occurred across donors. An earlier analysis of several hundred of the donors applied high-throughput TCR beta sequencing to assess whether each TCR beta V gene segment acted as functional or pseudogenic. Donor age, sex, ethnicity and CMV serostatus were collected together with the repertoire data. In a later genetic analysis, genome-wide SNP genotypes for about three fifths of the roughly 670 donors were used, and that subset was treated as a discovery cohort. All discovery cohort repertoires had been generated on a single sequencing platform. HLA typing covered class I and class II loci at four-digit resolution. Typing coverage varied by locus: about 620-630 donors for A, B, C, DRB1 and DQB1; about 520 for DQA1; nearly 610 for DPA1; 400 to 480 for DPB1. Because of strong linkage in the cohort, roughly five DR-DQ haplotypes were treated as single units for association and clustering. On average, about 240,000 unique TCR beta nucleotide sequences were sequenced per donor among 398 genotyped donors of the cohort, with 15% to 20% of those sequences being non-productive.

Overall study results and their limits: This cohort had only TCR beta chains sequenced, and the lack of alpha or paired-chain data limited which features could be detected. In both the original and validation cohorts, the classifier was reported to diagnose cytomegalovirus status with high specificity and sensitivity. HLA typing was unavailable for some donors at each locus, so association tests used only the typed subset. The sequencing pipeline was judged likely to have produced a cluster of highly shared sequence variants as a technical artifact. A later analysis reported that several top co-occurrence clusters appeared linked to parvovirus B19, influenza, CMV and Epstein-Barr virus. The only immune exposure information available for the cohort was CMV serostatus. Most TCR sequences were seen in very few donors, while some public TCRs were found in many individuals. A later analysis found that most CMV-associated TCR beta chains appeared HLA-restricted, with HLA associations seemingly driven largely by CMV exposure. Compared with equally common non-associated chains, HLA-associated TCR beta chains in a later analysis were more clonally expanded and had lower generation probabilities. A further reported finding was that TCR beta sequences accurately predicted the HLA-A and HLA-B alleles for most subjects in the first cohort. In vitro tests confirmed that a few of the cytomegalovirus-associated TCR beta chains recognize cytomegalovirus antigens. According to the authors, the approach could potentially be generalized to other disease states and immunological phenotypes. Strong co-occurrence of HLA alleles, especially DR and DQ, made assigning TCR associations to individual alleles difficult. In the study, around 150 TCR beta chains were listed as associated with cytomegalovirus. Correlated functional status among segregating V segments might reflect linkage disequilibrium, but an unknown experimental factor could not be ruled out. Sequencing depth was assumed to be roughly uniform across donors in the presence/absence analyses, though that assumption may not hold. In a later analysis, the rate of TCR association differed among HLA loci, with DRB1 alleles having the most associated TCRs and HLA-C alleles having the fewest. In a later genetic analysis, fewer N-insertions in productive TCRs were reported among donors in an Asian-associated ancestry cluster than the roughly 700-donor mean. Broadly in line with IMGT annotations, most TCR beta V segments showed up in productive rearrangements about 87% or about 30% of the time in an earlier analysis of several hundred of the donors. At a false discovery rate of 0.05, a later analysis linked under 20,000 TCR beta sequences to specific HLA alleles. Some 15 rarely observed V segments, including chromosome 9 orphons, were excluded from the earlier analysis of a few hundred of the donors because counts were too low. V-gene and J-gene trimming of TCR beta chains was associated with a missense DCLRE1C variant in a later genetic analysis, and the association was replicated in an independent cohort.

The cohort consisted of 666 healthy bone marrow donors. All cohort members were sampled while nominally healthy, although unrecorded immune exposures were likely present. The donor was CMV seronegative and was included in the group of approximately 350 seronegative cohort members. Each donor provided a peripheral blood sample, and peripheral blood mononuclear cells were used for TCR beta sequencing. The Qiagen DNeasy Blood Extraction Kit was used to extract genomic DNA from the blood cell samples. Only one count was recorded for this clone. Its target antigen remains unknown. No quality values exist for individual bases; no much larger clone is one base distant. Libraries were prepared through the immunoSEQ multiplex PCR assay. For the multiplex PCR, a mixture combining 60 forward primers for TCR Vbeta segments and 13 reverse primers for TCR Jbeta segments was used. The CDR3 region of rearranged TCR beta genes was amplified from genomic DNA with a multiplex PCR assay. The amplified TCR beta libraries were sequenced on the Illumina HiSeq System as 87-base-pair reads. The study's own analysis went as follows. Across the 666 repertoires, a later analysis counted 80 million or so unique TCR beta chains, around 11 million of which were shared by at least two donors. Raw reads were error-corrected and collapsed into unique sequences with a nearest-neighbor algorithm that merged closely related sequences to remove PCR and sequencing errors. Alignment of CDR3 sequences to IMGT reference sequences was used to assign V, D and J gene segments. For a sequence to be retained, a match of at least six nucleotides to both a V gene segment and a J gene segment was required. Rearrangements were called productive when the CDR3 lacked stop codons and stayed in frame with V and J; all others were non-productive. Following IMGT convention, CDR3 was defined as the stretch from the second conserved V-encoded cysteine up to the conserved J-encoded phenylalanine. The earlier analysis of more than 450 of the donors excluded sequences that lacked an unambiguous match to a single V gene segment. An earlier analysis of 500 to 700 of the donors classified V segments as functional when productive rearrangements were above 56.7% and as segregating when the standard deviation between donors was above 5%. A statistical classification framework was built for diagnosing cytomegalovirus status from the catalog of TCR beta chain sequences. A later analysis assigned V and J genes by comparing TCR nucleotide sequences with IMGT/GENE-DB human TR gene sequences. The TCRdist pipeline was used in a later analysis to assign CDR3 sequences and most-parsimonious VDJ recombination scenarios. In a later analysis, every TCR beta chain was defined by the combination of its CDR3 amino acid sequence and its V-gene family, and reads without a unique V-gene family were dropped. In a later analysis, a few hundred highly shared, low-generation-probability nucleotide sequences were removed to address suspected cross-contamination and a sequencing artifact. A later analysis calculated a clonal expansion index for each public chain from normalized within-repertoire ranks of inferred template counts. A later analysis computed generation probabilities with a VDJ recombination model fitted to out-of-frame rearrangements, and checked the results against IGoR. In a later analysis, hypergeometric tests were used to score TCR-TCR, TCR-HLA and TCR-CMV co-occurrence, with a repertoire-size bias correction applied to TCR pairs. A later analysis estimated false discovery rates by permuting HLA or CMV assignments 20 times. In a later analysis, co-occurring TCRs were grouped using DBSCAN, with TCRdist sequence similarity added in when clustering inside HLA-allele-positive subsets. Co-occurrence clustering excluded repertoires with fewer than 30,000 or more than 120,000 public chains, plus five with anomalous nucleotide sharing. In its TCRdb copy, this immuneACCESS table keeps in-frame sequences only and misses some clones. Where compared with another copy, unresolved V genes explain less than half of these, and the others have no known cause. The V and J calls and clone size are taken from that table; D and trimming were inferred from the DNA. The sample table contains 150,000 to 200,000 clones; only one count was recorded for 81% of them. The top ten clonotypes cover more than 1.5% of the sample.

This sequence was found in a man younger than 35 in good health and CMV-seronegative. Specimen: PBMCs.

The DNA sequence follows: TGTGCCAGCAGCGTAGGGATTACCGGACAGGGCTTGCTGCAAGAGACCCAGTACTTC. Its amino acids are CASSVGITGQGLLQETQYF. The V and J segments used are TRBV9 and TRBJ2-5, with TRBD1 identical over 8 junction bases. The CDR3 covers 19 residues, taking in both the cysteine and the phenylalanine. This entry keeps only the CDR3 DNA: 57 bases, framed from base 1. The germline V gene specifies SGDLS as CDR1 and YYNGEE as CDR2. Germline trimming: 0 bases from V, 2 bases from J; junction bases outside gene matches: 15. Here the CDR3 is joined to the reference TRBV9 and TRBJ2-5 genes, and the full variable domain is: DSGVTQTPKHLITATGQRVTLRCSPRSGDLSVYWYQQSLDQGLQFLIQYYNGEERAKGNILERFSAQQFPDLHSELNLSSLELGDSALYFCASSVGITGQGLLQETQYFGPGTRLLVL.